The 2 T cell receptor beta chains given below trace back to one sample, sequenced in a study of early T cells in non-severe SARS-CoV-2 infection. TCRdb re-analysed the 5' RACE reads in MiXCR, keeping a single row per CDR3 protein. This sample has around 60,000 distinct CDR3 sequences; 18% occur once, and the top ten carry about 8.2%. Sequencing used whole blood, obtained at baseline. Every receptor here comes from an adult who was a healthcare worker with PCR-confirmed SARS-CoV-2 infection or an uninfected control (not recorded which).

This clonotype was picked up a small number of times. This chain joins TRBV28 and TRBJ2-3; 9 nucleotides match TRBD2. The CDR3 consists of 14 residues. The germline CDR1 and CDR2 sequences are MDHEN and SYDVKM. V lost 6 bases to trimming and J lost 3 bases; unmatched junction nucleotides: 4. The CDR3, as DNA: TGTGCCAGCAGCTTAGCGGGGGTAACAGATACGCAGTATTTT. Its translation: CASSLAGVTDTQYF.

The chain links TRBV7-8 to TRBJ2-2, with TRBD2 identical over 13 bases. The ends lost 5 bases at V and 5 bases at J; junction bases unmatched: 8. In germline, CDR1 is SGHVS, CDR2 FQNEAQ. The CDR3 is made up of 17 amino acids. The CDR3 region is CASSPRTSGGGTGELFF. Here the CDR3 DNA reads TGTGCCAGCAGCCCCCGGACTAGCGGGGGAGGAACCGGGGAGCTGTTTTTT.